Listed below are T cell receptor beta chains from one sample, sequenced in a study of cytomegalovirus exposure and HLA in healthy donors. Sequencing was performed with immunoSEQ multiplex PCR; in TCRdb, only in-frame clones are kept and a portion is missing. The sample holds some 200,000 clones, about 89% seen once. Input material: PBMCs. These receptors were obtained from a woman aged 18-30 years in good health and CMV-seronegative. The CDR3 runs from the conserved cysteine through the conserved F or W. Fields, in order: clone size, D gene, V gene, J gene, CDR3 DNA, CDR3 protein. D genes are given only for firm matches. Clone sizes are given selectively: once, few, many, or a class where the clone is expanded.

>-|TRBD1|TRBV5-6|TRBJ2-5
TGTGCCAGCAGTTCTCTACTGGACAGGGGAGGAGAGACCCAGTACTTC
CASSSLLDRGGETQYF
>-|TRBD1|TRBV27|TRBJ1-2
TGTGCCAGCGGAAAACAGGGGGACCTATCTGGCTACACCTTC
CASGKQGDLSGYTF
>-|-|TRBV6-1|TRBJ1-2
TGTGCCAGCAGTGATGTATTTACTACTAACTATGGCTACACCTTC
CASSDVFTTNYGYTF
>-|-|TRBV12-2|TRBJ2-1
TGTGCAAGTCGCTTAGGGGCCCCCCCGAGCTCCTACAATGAGCAGTTCTTC
CASRLGAPPSSYNEQFF
>-|-|TRBV30|TRBJ1-1
TGTGCCTGGAGTGGGGCGAGCAACACTGAAGCTTTCTTT
CAWSGASNTEAFF
>-|-|TRBV15|TRBJ2-7
TGTGCCACTACCAGTCAACGGGGGATACCCTACGAGCAGTACTTC
CATTSQRGIPYEQYF
>-|-|TRBV7-3|TRBJ2-2
TGTGCCAGCAGCCCCGACCAGGGATGGGGCACCGGGGAGCTGTTTTTT
CASSPDQGWGTGELFF
>-|-|TRBV6-6|TRBJ1-1
TGTGCCAGCAGTTACGAAGGCGGTAACACTGAAGCTTTCTTT
CASSYEGGNTEAFF
>-|TRBD2|TRBV9|TRBJ2-1
TGTGCCAGCAGCGTTTTACCCTCACTAGCGGGAGGACCCAATGAGCAGTTCTTC
CASSVLPSLAGGPNEQFF
>-|-|TRBV28|TRBJ2-3
TGTGCCAGCAGTTTCGTCGTGGCTACGCAGTATTTT
CASSFVVATQYF
>-|TRBD1|TRBV7-2|TRBJ1-1
TGTGCCAGCAGCTTATCCGGGACAGGGGGCACTGAAGCTTTCTTT
CASSLSGTGGTEAFF
>few|-|TRBV18|TRBJ2-7
TGTGCCAGCTCGACAAGCCTCTCCTACGAGCAGTACTTC
CASSTSLSYEQYF
>-|-|TRBV19|TRBJ1-1
TGTGCCAGTAGTATACGGGGGACGAACACTGAAGCTTTCTTT
CASSIRGTNTEAFF
>-|-|TRBV6-5|TRBJ1-1
TGTGCCAGCAGAACATGGAGGGCCGTGAACACTGAAGCTTTCTTT
CASRTWRAVNTEAFF
>-|-|TRBV30|TRBJ2-7
TGTGCCTGGAGTGTAAGAGCTCCGGGCGAGCAGTACTTC
CAWSVRAPGEQYF
>-|TRBD2|TRBV30|TRBJ2-1
TGTGCCTGGAGGGGGGGGACTAGCGGATACAATGAGCAGTTCTTC
CAWRGGTSGYNEQFF
>once|-|TRBV27|TRBJ1-6
TGTGCCAGCAGTTTTAAGAGGTTGGATTATAATTCACCCCTCCACTTT
CASSFKRLDYNSPLHF
>-|TRBD1|TRBV7-8|TRBJ1-5
TGTGCCACCGGCCGGGACAGGGCCTTCAGTAGCAATCAGCCCCAGCATTTT
CATGRDRAFSSNQPQHF
>-|-|TRBV5-6|TRBJ1-3
TGTGCCAGCAGCTTGGGAGTGCTGGCTGGAAACACCATATATTTT
CASSLGVLAGNTIYF
>-|-|TRBV7-8|TRBJ2-1
TGTGCCAGCAGCTTAGTCGGGAGCTCCTACAATGAGCAGTTCTTC
CASSLVGSSYNEQFF
>once|-|TRBV5-5|TRBJ2-7
TGTGCCAGCAGCTTGGCCAGCGGCTCCTACGAGCAGTACTTC
CASSLASGSYEQYF
>-|-|TRBV7-6|TRBJ1-5
TGTGCCAGCAGCTTGGGACACCCTAATCAGCCCCAGCATTTT
CASSLGHPNQPQHF
>-|-|TRBV28|TRBJ1-5
TGTGCCAGCAGTTTTCAGGGGAGCAATCAGCCCCAGCATTTT
CASSFQGSNQPQHF
>-|TRBD1|TRBV5-4|TRBJ1-6
TGTGCCAGCAGCTACTTACAGGGGCGTGATTCACCCCTCCACTTT
CASSYLQGRDSPLHF